Below are 3 T cell receptor beta chains sequenced from a single sample in a study of blood T cell repertoires in COVID-19. Profiled with immunoSEQ multiplex PCR; TCRdb holds only in-frame clones, not every one. This sample yields under 150,000 clones, of which roughly 80% are seen a single time; around two fifths belongs to the top ten. The source material was peripheral blood. These receptors all come from a human donor in a cohort sampled during active COVID-19.

The V and J genes are TRBV5-1 and TRBJ2-7; tentatively, D is TRBD1 (6 bases). Germline V CDR1 and CDR2: SGHRS, YFSETQ. CDR3 length equals 17 residues. With 1 base removed from V and 0 bases from J, the gap between germline ends came to 17 bases. This CDR3 is CASSLPRDRLFSYEQYF. CDR3 in DNA: TGCGCCAGCAGCTTGCCCAGAGACAGGTTATTCTCCTACGAGCAGTACTTC.

This rearrangement joins TRBV27 to TRBJ2-7; weak D call: TRBD1 (5 bases). CDR3 size: 14 residues. V lost 4 bases to trimming and J lost 5 bases, with 15 bases between them. Germline loops: CDR1 MNHEY, CDR2 SMNVEV (reference sequence). In nucleotides, the CDR3 is TGTGCCAGCAGTTCCCAGGGTTTTATCAACGAGCAGTACTTC. It encodes CASSSQGFINEQYF.

Remarks on this clone: Other DNA sequences from this sample encode an identical CDR3 as well. CDR3 sequence reads: CASSPGTGEGYTF. CDR3 nucleotides: TGTGCCAGCAGCCCCGGGACAGGGGAAGGCTACACCTTC. The rearrangement uses TRBV5-4 and TRBJ1-2; 10 bases map to TRBD1. With V trimmed by 4 bases and J by 8 bases, 5 bases remained unmatched. CDR1 is SGHNT and CDR2 is YYREEE in the germline V gene (reference sequence). This CDR3 region has 13 residues.